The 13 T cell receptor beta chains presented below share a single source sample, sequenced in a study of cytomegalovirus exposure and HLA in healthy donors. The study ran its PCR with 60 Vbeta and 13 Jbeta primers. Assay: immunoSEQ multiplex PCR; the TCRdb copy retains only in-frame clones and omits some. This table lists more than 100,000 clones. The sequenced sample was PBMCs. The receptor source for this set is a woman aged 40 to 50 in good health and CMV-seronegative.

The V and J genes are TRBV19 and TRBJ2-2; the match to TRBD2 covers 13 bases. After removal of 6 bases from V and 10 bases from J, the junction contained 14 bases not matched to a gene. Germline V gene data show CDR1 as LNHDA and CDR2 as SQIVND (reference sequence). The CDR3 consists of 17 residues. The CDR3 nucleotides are TGTGCCAGTAGCTTCTCTCGACTAGCGGGGGGCCTGGTGGAGCTGTTTTTT. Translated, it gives CASSFSRLAGGLVELFF.

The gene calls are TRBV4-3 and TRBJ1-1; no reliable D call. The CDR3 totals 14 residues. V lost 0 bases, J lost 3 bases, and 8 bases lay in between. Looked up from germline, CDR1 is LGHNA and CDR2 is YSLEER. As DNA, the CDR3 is TGCGCCAGCAGCCAAGATGCCGGAGACACTGAAGCTTTCTTT. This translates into CASSQDAGDTEAFF.

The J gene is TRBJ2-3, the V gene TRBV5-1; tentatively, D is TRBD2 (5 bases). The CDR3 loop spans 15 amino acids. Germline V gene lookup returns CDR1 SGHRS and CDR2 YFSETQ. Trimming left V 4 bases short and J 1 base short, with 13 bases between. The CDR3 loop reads CASSRFGERTDTQYF. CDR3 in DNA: TGCGCCAGCAGCCGATTCGGGGAGCGCACAGATACGCAGTATTTT.

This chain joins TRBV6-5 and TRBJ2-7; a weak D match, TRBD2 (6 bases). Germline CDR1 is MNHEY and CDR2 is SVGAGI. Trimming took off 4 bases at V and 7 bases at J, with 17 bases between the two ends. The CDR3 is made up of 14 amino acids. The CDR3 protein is CASSSGDSSWEQYV. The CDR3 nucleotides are TGTGCCAGCAGTTCGGGGGACTCCTCTTGGGAGCAGTACGTC.

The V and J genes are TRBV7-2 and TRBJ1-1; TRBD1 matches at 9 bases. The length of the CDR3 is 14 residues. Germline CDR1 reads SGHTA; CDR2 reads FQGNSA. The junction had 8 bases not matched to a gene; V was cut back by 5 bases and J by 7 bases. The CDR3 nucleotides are TGTGCCAGCAGCATCCGGGACAGGGAAGGTGAAGCTTTCTTT. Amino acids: CASSIRDREGEAFF. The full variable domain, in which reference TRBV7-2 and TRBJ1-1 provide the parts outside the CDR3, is GAGVSQSPSNKVTEKGKDVELRCDPISGHTALYWYRQSLGQGLEFLIYFQGNSAPDKSGLPSDRFSAERTGGSVSTLTIQRTQQEDSAVYLCASSIRDREGEAFFGQGTRLTVV.

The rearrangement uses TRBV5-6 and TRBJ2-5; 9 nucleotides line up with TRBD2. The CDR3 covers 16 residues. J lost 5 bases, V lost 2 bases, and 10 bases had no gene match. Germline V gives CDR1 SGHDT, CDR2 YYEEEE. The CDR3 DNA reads TGTGCCAGCAGCTTCGGGACTAGCATGGAATGGGAGACCCAGTACTTC. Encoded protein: CASSFGTSMEWETQYF.

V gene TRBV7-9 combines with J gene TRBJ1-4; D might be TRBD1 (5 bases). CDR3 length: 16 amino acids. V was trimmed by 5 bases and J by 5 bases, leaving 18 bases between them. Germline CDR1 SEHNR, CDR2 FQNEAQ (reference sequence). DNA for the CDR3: TGTGCCAGCAGCCCGTTGGAGGCGGGGGGGAATGAAAAACTGTTTTTT. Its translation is CASSPLEAGGNEKLFF. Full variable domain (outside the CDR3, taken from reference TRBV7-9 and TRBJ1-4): DTGVSQNPRHKITKRGQNVTFRCDPISEHNRLYWYRQTLGQGPEFLTYFQNEAQLEKSRLLSDRFSAERPKGSFSTLEIQRTEQGDSAMYLCASSPLEAGGNEKLFFGSGTQLSVL.

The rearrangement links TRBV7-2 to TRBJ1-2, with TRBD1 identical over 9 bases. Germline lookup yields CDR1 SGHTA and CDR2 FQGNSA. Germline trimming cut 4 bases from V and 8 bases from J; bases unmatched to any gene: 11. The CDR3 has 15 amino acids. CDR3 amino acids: CASSSLAWDREGYTF. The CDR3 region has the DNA TGTGCCAGCAGCTCTCTAGCGTGGGACAGGGAAGGCTACACCTTC.

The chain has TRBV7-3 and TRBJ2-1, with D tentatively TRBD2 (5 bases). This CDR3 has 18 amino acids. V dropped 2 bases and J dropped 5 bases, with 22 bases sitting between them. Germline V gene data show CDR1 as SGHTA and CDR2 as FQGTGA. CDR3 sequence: CASSLDSVGGGENNEQFF. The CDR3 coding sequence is TGTGCCAGCAGCTTAGACTCTGTCGGAGGTGGGGAAAACAATGAGCAGTTCTTC.

This CDR3 reads CASSTTGGIYGYTF. DNA of the CDR3: TGTGCCAGCAGCACGACAGGGGGCATCTATGGCTACACCTTC. This rearrangement joins TRBV7-3 to TRBJ1-2; 10 bases map to TRBD1. Unmatched junction bases numbered 4, after V lost 5 bases and J lost 4 bases. The V gene's germline CDR1 is SGHTA and CDR2 FQGTGA. CDR3 length: 14 amino acids.

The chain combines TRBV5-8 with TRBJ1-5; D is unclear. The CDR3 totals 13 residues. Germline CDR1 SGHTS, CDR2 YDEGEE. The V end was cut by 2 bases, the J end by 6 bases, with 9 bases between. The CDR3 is CASSLWRGQPQHF. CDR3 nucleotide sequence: TGTGCCAGCAGCTTATGGAGAGGTCAGCCCCAGCATTTT.

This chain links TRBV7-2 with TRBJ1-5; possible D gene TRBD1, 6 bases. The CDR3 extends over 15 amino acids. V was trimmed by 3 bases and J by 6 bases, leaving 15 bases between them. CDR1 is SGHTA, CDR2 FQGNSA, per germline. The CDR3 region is CASSLDGGFGQPQHF. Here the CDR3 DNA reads TGTGCCAGCAGCTTGGATGGGGGCTTCGGTCAGCCCCAGCATTTT.

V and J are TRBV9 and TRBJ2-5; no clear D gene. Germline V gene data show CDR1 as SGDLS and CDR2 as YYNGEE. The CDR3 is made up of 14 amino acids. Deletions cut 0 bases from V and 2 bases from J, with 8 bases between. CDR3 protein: CASSVGLEQETQYF. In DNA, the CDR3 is TGTGCCAGCAGCGTAGGGCTGGAGCAAGAGACCCAGTACTTC.